This T cell receptor (beta chain) came from a study of T cells after yellow fever vaccination. About the research overall: SMART-Seq v4 Ultra Low Input served to prepare low-cell-number fractions.

This clonotype was found a few times. Antigen: not known. For TCR, cDNA came from 5'RACE template switching, which added a universal primer site and UMIs. TCRdb re-called the 5' RACE reads with MiXCR, one entry per CDR3 protein. The table lists 500,000 to 550,000 distinct CDR3 sequences, 20% to 25% of them singletons. The study's findings and limits: Reappearing after the booster were most of the clones from primary vaccination (around 96% CD4, 88% CD8).

The sequenced sample was PBMCs, obtained 21 days after the first yellow fever vaccination. The receptor comes from a man between 18 and 29 years old who received the YFV17D yellow fever vaccine.

The CDR3 here is CASIGHGKEYGYTF. DNA of the CDR3: TGTGCCAGTATAGGACATGGGAAGGAATATGGCTACACCTTC. The rearrangement joins TRBV19 to TRBJ1-2; TRBD1 might be the D (5 bases). Between the trimmed V and J ends, which lost 7 bases and 5 bases, there was a span of 17 bases. The CDR3 spans 14 residues. From germline, CDR1 is LNHDA and CDR2 SQIVND (reference sequence). The full variable domain, its missing parts supplied by reference TRBV19 and TRBJ1-2, is DGGITQSPKYLFRKEGQNVTLSCEQNLNHDAMYWYRQDPGQGLRLIYYSQIVNDFQKGDIAEGYSVSREKKESFPLTVTSAQKNPTAFYLCASIGHGKEYGYTFGSGTRLTVV.